What follows are 32 T cell receptor beta chains derived from one specimen sequenced in a study of glioma-infiltrating T cells. Amplification of TCR alpha and beta CDR3 regions from RNA used iRepertoire nested multiplex PCR. TCRdb processed the multiplex PCR reads anew with MiXCR; each CDR3 protein has one entry. The data hold approximately 130,000 distinct CDR3 sequences, with around 25% observed a single time. The sample consisted of glioma tissue, nonneoplastic brain tissue, or PBMCs (not recorded which). These receptors all stem from a human donor with low-grade glioma or glioblastoma, undergoing nonglioma brain surgery, or in good health (not recorded which).

This clonotype was recorded at least ten times. The chain couples TRBV6-1 to TRBJ1-4, with D possibly TRBD1 on 5 matching bases. CDR3 size: 12 residues. Trimming took off 0 bases at V and 12 bases at J, with 8 bases between the two ends. CDR1 is MNHNS, CDR2 SASEGT, per germline. In nucleotides, the CDR3 is TGTGCCAGCAGTGAAGCGCGGGGCGAACTGTTTTTT. Amino acids: CASSEARGELFF.

In this sample, this clonotype turned up a few times. This chain connects TRBV5-1 to TRBJ2-1, with 10 bases aligning to TRBD2. This CDR3 spans 15 amino acids. J was trimmed by 5 bases and V by 1 base; bases with no gene match: 3. Germline V gene sequence: CDR1 SGHRS, CDR2 YFSETQ. CDR3 loop: CASSLWTSGNNEQFF. Here the CDR3 DNA reads TGCGCCAGCAGCTTGTGGACTAGCGGTAACAATGAGCAGTTCTTC.

This clonotype was seen many times. The gene calls are TRBV4-1 and TRBJ2-1; 8 bases line up with TRBD1. There are 16 residues in the CDR3. V gave up 0 bases and J gave up 5 bases; unmatched junction bases: 6. From germline, CDR1 is MGHRA and CDR2 YSYEKL. CDR3 DNA: TGCGCCAGCAGCCAAGATCGGACAGGGTCGGACAATGAGCAGTTCTTC. Encoded protein: CASSQDRTGSDNEQFF.

The chain carries TRBV18 and TRBJ1-1; no definite D call. The germline gives CDR1 KGHSH, CDR2 LQKENI. The length of the CDR3 is 14 residues. V was trimmed by 3 bases and J by 8 bases, leaving 16 bases between them. CDR3 sequence reads: CASSPMGRTQEAFF. DNA for the CDR3: TGTGCCAGCTCACCCATGGGCAGGACCCAGGAAGCTTTCTTT.

This clonotype appeared a few times. V gene TRBV18 combines with J gene TRBJ1-1; 8 bases fit TRBD1. V shed 3 bases and J 1 base; nucleotides not matched to a gene: 10. Per the germline V gene, CDR1 is KGHSH and CDR2 is LQKENI. CDR3 length equals 17 residues. The CDR3 here is CASSPGGQGKGNTEAFF. In nucleotides, the CDR3 is TGTGCCAGCTCACCTGGCGGACAGGGAAAGGGGAACACTGAAGCTTTCTTT.

This clonotype was detected only a few times. This rearrangement joins TRBV20-1 to TRBJ2-1; D could derive from TRBD1 or TRBD2 (7 bases each). Germline V gene data show CDR1 as DFQATT and CDR2 as SNEGSKA (reference sequence). This CDR3 contains 14 residues. V lost 0 bases, J lost 5 bases, and 11 bases lay in between. The CDR3 sequence: CSAREGGGHNEQFF. The CDR3 bases are TGCAGTGCTAGAGAGGGAGGGGGCCACAATGAGCAGTTCTTC.

The chain carries TRBV14 and TRBJ1-1, with TRBD1 matching 11 bases. Germline CDR1 is SGHDN and CDR2 is FVKESK. Trimming took 4 bases from V and 7 from J; bases not matched to a gene: 8. This CDR3 comprises 15 residues. The CDR3: CASSPRGGQGGEAFF. CDR3 nucleotide sequence: TGTGCCAGCAGCCCAAGAGGGGGACAGGGGGGTGAAGCTTTCTTT.

This sequence joins TRBV24-1 and TRBJ1-1; the D gene is possibly TRBD1 (5 bases). The CDR3 runs to 14 residues. With 2 bases removed from V and 1 base from J, the gap between germline ends came to 7 bases. CDR1 and CDR2 from the germline V gene are KGHDR and SFDVKD. CDR3 in DNA: TGTGCCACCAGTGATTCGGGGACGAACACTGAAGCTTTCTTT. This sequence encodes CATSDSGTNTEAFF.

With regard to this clonotype: Relative to the germline gene, one junction end is altered; a read error may explain this. The chain combines TRBV28 with TRBJ2-3, with 7 bases identical to TRBD2. This CDR3 is built from 15 residues. Germline V gene sequence: CDR1 MDHEN, CDR2 SYDVKM. CDR3 amino acids: CASPPNAGVGDTKYF. CDR3 in DNA: TGTGCCAGCCCCCCTAATGCGGGGGTAGGGGATACGAAGTATTTT.

A word on this clonotype: Being one base from a much bigger clone, this may be a read error. J is TRBJ1-5 and V is TRBV20-1; no firm D call. CDR1 and CDR2 from the germline V gene are DFQATT and SNEGSKA (reference sequence). This CDR3 has 11 amino acids. The CDR3 spells CSARDHQPQRF. DNA of the CDR3: TGCAGTGCTAGAGATCATCAGCCCCAGCGTTTT.

The V and J genes are TRBV2 and TRBJ1-1; 7 nucleotides match TRBD1. The junction had 4 bases not matched to a gene; V was cut back by 8 bases and J by 4 bases. The CDR3 has 12 amino acids. CDR1 is SNHLY, CDR2 FYNNEI, per germline. The CDR3 DNA reads TGTGCCAGCCAACAGGGGAGCACTGAAGCTTTCTTT. It yields the protein CASQQGSTEAFF. The whole variable domain, remainder taken from reference TRBV2 and TRBJ1-1, is EPEVTQTPSHQVTQMGQEVILRCVPISNHLYFYWYRQILGQKVEFLVSFYNNEISEKSEIFDDQFSVERPDGSNFTLKIRSTKLEDSAMYFCASQQGSTEAFFGQGTRLTVV.

The CDR3 reads CASSLALQGAGTDTQYF. In DNA, the CDR3 is TGTGCCAGCAGCTTAGCACTACAGGGAGCAGGCACAGATACGCAGTATTTT. The chain combines TRBV7-8 with TRBJ2-3; D perhaps matches TRBD1 (6 bases). From germline, CDR1 is SGHVS and CDR2 FQNEAQ. This CDR3 has 17 amino acids. V was cut by 0 bases and J by 1 base, with 14 bases left in between.

The V call is TRBV18, the J call TRBJ2-3, with 7 bases that match TRBD1. The CDR3 consists of 14 residues. V lost 1 base and J lost 5; bases outside the gene matches: 3. Germline V CDR1 and CDR2: KGHSH, LQKENI. The DNA of the CDR3 is TGTGCCAGCTCACCACAGGGGGCTTTAGATACGCAGTATTTT. Residues: CASSPQGALDTQYF.

The sample holds many counts of this clonotype. This chain connects TRBV15 to TRBJ1-5, with D possibly matching TRBD1 (5 bases). The V end was cut by 2 bases, the J end by 6 bases, with 5 bases between. Germline V gives CDR1 LNHNV, CDR2 YYDKDF (reference sequence). The length of the CDR3 is 12 residues. Here the CDR3 reads CATSRRGQPQHF. DNA for the CDR3: TGTGCCACCAGCAGAAGGGGTCAGCCCCAGCATTTT.

The gene calls are TRBV10-2 and TRBJ2-1; D might be TRBD1 or TRBD2, each matching 7 bases. This CDR3 has 14 residues. Germline V gene sequence: CDR1 WSHSY, CDR2 SAAADI. Between the trimmed V and J ends, which lost 10 bases and 3 bases, there was a span of 16 bases. CDR3 coding DNA: TGCGCCACCAGGGGGGACTACGACTACAATGAGCAGTTCTTC. Translating gives CATRGDYDYNEQFF.

The V gene is TRBV7-2, the J gene TRBJ2-1; D is unresolved. CDR1 and CDR2 (germline): SGHTA, FQGNSA. V was shortened by 7 bases and J by 1 base, with 11 bases between the two germline ends. The CDR3 covers 14 residues. The CDR3 sequence is CASTPTSSYNEQFF. CDR3 in DNA: TGTGCCAGCACCCCTACCTCATCCTACAATGAGCAGTTCTTC.

About this clonotype: Since a much larger clone is just one base distant, this may be a read error. V and J are TRBV25-1 and TRBJ2-1; D is unclear. V shed 6 bases and J shed 11 bases, with 14 bases lying between them. Germline CDR1 is MGHDK and CDR2 is SYGVNS. The CDR3 is made up of 12 amino acids. The CDR3 bases are TGTGCCAGCAGCTTAGGCGGTAATAAGCAGTTCTTC. It encodes CASSLGGNKQFF.

Details on this clonotype: At one of its ends the junction is not consistent with the germline gene, which may arise from a read error. CDR3 bases: TGTGCCAGCAGCCAAGTGGGTAATTCACCCCTCAACTTT. This gives the protein CASSQVGNSPLNF. The gene calls are TRBV14 and TRBJ1-6; no reliable D call. There are 13 residues in the CDR3. Looked up from germline, CDR1 is SGHDN and CDR2 is FVKESK. The full variable domain, with the rest looked up from reference TRBV14 and TRBJ1-6, is EAGVTQFPSHSVIEKGQTVTLRCDPISGHDNLYWYRRVMGKEIKFLLHFVKESKQDESGMPNNRFLAERTGGTYSTLKVQPAELEDSGVYFCASSQVGNSPLNFGNGTRLTVT.

In the case of this clonotype: With a much larger clone just one base away, this may be a read error. The genes are TRBV7-9 and TRBJ1-1; the D is unclear. The CDR3 sequence is 8 residues long. Germline V CDR1 and CDR2: SEHNR, FQNEAQ (reference sequence). CDR3 DNA: TGTGCCAGCAGTTTCGGTTCCTTT. Translated: CASSFGSF.

This clonotype has only a few counts. The CDR3 protein is CSARDRGRFGYTF. CDR3 DNA: TGCAGTGCTAGAGATCGGGGACGGTTCGGCTACACCTTC. This sequence joins TRBV20-1 and TRBJ1-2, with a tentative D call TRBD1 (5 bases). Germline CDR1 is DFQATT and CDR2 is SNEGSKA (reference sequence). V was pared by 0 bases and J by 8 bases, with 13 bases between. This CDR3 spans 13 amino acids.

This clonotype was seen repeatedly, ten times or more. This chain joins TRBV14 and TRBJ2-1; 7 positions agree with TRBD2. Germline assignment: CDR1 SGHDN and CDR2 FVKESK. This CDR3 is 15 amino acids long. Germline trimming cut 6 bases from V and 6 bases from J; bases unmatched to any gene: 11. The CDR3 DNA reads as TGTGCCAGCAGACGGTCAGCGGGAAGTGGCAATGAGCAGTTCTTC. The encoded protein is CASRRSAGSGNEQFF.

A remark on this clonotype: A read error may explain this, as a much larger clone is one base away. V is TRBV4-2 and J is TRBJ2-1; TRBD2 aligns across 10 bases. Germline-derived CDR1 and CDR2 are LGHNA and YNFKEQ. With V trimmed by 4 bases and J by 5 bases, 5 bases remained unmatched. The CDR3 runs to 15 residues. The chain's CDR3 is CASSLGLADNNEQFF. The CDR3, as DNA: TGTGCCAGCAGCCTTGGACTAGCGGATAACAATGAGCAGTTCTTC.

This clonotype was seen ten or more times. The chain carries TRBV14 and TRBJ1-1, with D possibly matching TRBD1 (5 bases). Germline values: CDR1 SGHDN, CDR2 FVKESK. V was cut by 2 bases and J by 4 bases, with 11 bases left in between. The CDR3 is made up of 14 amino acids. The CDR3 spells CASSQIRVGTEAFF. The CDR3 region has the DNA TGTGCCAGCAGCCAAATCAGGGTAGGCACTGAAGCTTTCTTT.

This clonotype was observed a few times. The chain combines TRBV12-3 or TRBV12-4 with TRBJ2-3; D unresolved. Trimming cost V 5 bases and J 2 bases, with 14 bases left between them. This CDR3 spans 15 amino acids. CDR3 sequence reads: CASSPRYIDTDTQYF. As DNA, the CDR3 is TGTGCCAGCAGTCCCCGGTACATAGACACAGATACGCAGTATTTT.

The chain carries TRBV14 and TRBJ2-7; 7 nucleotides match TRBD1. After removal of 6 bases from V and 6 bases from J, the junction contained 5 bases not matched to a gene. CDR1 and CDR2 from the germline V gene are SGHDN and FVKESK. CDR3 length equals 12 residues. CDR3 sequence reads: CASRKTGFEQYV. The CDR3 DNA is TGTGCCAGCAGAAAGACAGGGTTCGAGCAGTACGTC.

This clonotype was detected many times. The CDR3 DNA sequence: TGTGCCAGCAGTCCACGGGGGCAGGGTCTCCTAAATGAGCAGTTCTTC. It specifies CASSPRGQGLLNEQFF. The chain carries TRBV6-1 and TRBJ2-1; TRBD1 or TRBD2 may be the D gene (6 bases each). The CDR3 contains 16 residues. V was cut by 5 bases and J by 7 bases, with 21 bases left in between. The V gene's germline CDR1 is MNHNS and CDR2 SASEGT.

This clonotype was recorded many times. The chain joins TRBV20-1 to TRBJ1-5, with D uncertain. The V end was cut by 4 bases, the J end by 7 bases, with 11 bases between. The CDR3 is made up of 12 amino acids. CDR1 is DFQATT, CDR2 SNEGSKA, per germline (reference sequence). The CDR3 bases are TGCAGTGCTATACCTCCCAGACAGCCCCAGCATTTT. This encodes CSAIPPRQPQHF.

The genes are TRBV29-1 and TRBJ1-3; the D gene is possibly TRBD1 (6 bases). V was cut by 4 bases and J by 3 bases, with 10 bases left in between. CDR1 is SQVTM, CDR2 ANQGSEA, per germline. The CDR3 sequence is 13 residues long. CDR3: CSVASGVGNTIYF. CDR3 coding DNA: TGCAGCGTTGCGTCAGGGGTTGGAAACACCATATATTTT.

The table lists this clonotype with a count of one. A much larger clone differs from this one at a single base, so this may be a read error. The V gene is TRBV6-5, the J gene TRBJ2-1; 7 bases align to TRBD2. Germline lookup yields CDR1 MNHEY and CDR2 SVGAGI. This CDR3 has 15 amino acids. The CDR3 DNA reads TGTGCCAGCAGTTACCGGGGGGATGCTGGCAATGAGCAGTCCTTC. Protein: CASSYRGDAGNEQSF.

This sequence joins TRBV12-3 or TRBV12-4 and TRBJ2-1, with D perhaps matching TRBD1 or TRBD2 (5 bases each). Trimming shortened V by 7 bases and J by 0 bases, and 16 bases separated the two germline ends. The CDR3 runs to 16 residues. The CDR3: CASTDYRGLSYNEQFF. The CDR3 coding sequence is TGTGCCAGCACCGATTACCGGGGCCTCTCCTACAATGAGCAGTTCTTC.

Comments on this clonotype: A read error may account for a junction end that differs from germline. The chain has TRBV20-1 and TRBJ1-5; possibly TRBD1 for D (6 bases). Germline CDR1 is DFQATT and CDR2 is SNEGSKA (reference sequence). CDR3 length: 14 amino acids. DNA for the CDR3: TGCAGTGCTAGAGAACAGGGAAGCAATCTGCCCCAGCATTTT. Amino acid sequence: CSAREQGSNLPQHF.

This clonotype was observed many times. The chain recombines TRBV20-1 with TRBJ1-5; D not certain. Trimming removed 4 bases at V and 4 bases at J, with 11 bases between. Germline values: CDR1 DFQATT, CDR2 SNEGSKA (reference sequence). This CDR3 comprises 13 residues. The CDR3 spells CSATRGPNQPQHF. The CDR3 region has the DNA TGCAGTGCTACCCGAGGGCCTAATCAGCCCCAGCATTTT.